The sequence of this T cell receptor beta chain was determined in a study of regulatory dendritic cells for organ transplantation. As regards this clone: No antigen is known for it.

Sorted subsets were CFSE-labeled and cultured approximately 5 days with allogeneic dendritic cells. The CDR3 runs 12 residues. V was clipped by 6 bases and J by 5 bases, with 10 bases between them. Germline V CDR1 and CDR2: MNHNS, SASEGT. The method was immunoSEQ multiplex PCR; TCRdb's version includes in-frame clones alone and lacks a portion of them. The table records about 20,000 clones, around 79% of them present only once. The study's findings and limits: Of resting T cell subsets, memory CD8+ had the most alloreactive clonotypes.

The receptor's source is a human donor in good health. The sample was memory CD4+ T cells from blood cultured with regulatory dendritic cells. Documented subset: CD45RO+ memory T cells. The rearrangement links TRBV6-1 to TRBJ1-2; perhaps TRBD1 as D (5 bases). This chain's CDR3 is CASSRQGYGYTF. The CDR3 DNA follows: TGTGCCAGCAGCCGGCAGGGATATGGCTACACCTTC.